The rows below give T cell receptor beta chains drawn from one sample of a study of regulatory T cells in long-lasting Graves disease. TCRdb reprocessed the multiplex PCR reads via MiXCR and lists one record per CDR3 protein. Here the sample spans 300,000 to 400,000 distinct CDR3 sequences, 15% to 20% being singletons. The sequencing used peripheral blood mononuclear cells (PBMCs), collected when the disease was refractory, from a patient treated with antithyroid drugs. The receptor source for this set is a female donor with Graves disease. Both conserved end residues are part of each CDR3. Each record gives: J gene, CDR3 length, D gene, V gene, CDR3 protein. The D gene is left open where the match is weak.

j_call: TRBJ2-4
cdr3_length: 16
d_call: TRBD2
v_call: TRBV7-8
cdr3_aa: CASTRGGVIAKNIQYF

j_call: TRBJ2-5
cdr3_length: 15
d_call: -
v_call: TRBV18
cdr3_aa: CASSPPTGIQETQYF

j_call: TRBJ1-6
cdr3_length: 13
d_call: -
v_call: TRBV27
cdr3_aa: CASSSISNSPLHF

j_call: TRBJ1-5
cdr3_length: 15
d_call: TRBD1
v_call: TRBV6-2/TRBV6-3
cdr3_aa: CASSTIQGGQRPQHF

j_call: TRBJ2-1
cdr3_length: 15
d_call: -
v_call: TRBV24-1
cdr3_aa: CATSERGGSYNEQFF

j_call: TRBJ2-7
cdr3_length: 15
d_call: TRBD1
v_call: TRBV15
cdr3_aa: CATSEDRTGGSEQYF

j_call: TRBJ1-2
cdr3_length: 16
d_call: TRBD1
v_call: TRBV12-3/TRBV12-4
cdr3_aa: CASSPTGGLINYGYTF

j_call: TRBJ2-5
cdr3_length: 14
d_call: TRBD1
v_call: TRBV5-1
cdr3_aa: CASSPGQARETQYF

j_call: TRBJ1-2
cdr3_length: 14
d_call: -
v_call: TRBV5-4
cdr3_aa: CASSLARQDYGYTF

j_call: TRBJ1-5
cdr3_length: 15
d_call: -
v_call: TRBV6-5
cdr3_aa: CASSYSGRANQPQHF

j_call: TRBJ1-5
cdr3_length: 15
d_call: -
v_call: TRBV19
cdr3_aa: CASSISTAVNQPQHF

j_call: TRBJ1-5
cdr3_length: 15
d_call: -
v_call: TRBV3-1
cdr3_aa: CASSQGGFSNQPQHF

j_call: TRBJ2-7
cdr3_length: 12
d_call: -
v_call: TRBV2
cdr3_aa: CASSERTAEQYF

j_call: TRBJ2-4
cdr3_length: 15
d_call: -
v_call: TRBV11-2
cdr3_aa: CASSRDPIAKNIQYF

j_call: TRBJ1-2
cdr3_length: 12
d_call: -
v_call: TRBV10-2
cdr3_aa: CASRGLSYGYTF

j_call: TRBJ1-2
cdr3_length: 14
d_call: -
v_call: TRBV3-1
cdr3_aa: CASSQRRSPYGYTF

j_call: TRBJ2-5
cdr3_length: 13
d_call: -
v_call: TRBV19
cdr3_aa: CASSPTDQETQYF

j_call: TRBJ1-1
cdr3_length: 17
d_call: -
v_call: TRBV7-8
cdr3_aa: CASSRGTWTDMNTEAFF

j_call: TRBJ2-2
cdr3_length: 15
d_call: TRBD1
v_call: TRBV20-1
cdr3_aa: CSAEDRGFNTGELFF

j_call: TRBJ2-7
cdr3_length: 13
d_call: -
v_call: TRBV7-3
cdr3_aa: CASSLRRGDEQYF

j_call: TRBJ2-1
cdr3_length: 16
d_call: -
v_call: TRBV27
cdr3_aa: CASSLERTPRYNEQFF

j_call: TRBJ2-5
cdr3_length: 14
d_call: -
v_call: TRBV13
cdr3_aa: CASSLNPAQETQYF

j_call: TRBJ2-1
cdr3_length: 20
d_call: TRBD2
v_call: TRBV5-1
cdr3_aa: CASSLARGLRGLARDREQFF

j_call: TRBJ2-1
cdr3_length: 16
d_call: -
v_call: TRBV28
cdr3_aa: CASSPLSAGPNNEQFF

j_call: TRBJ1-1
cdr3_length: 15
d_call: -
v_call: TRBV10-3
cdr3_aa: CAISESRDLNTEAFF

j_call: TRBJ1-5
cdr3_length: 15
d_call: -
v_call: TRBV4-1
cdr3_aa: CASSQDLQPRQPQHF

j_call: TRBJ1-6
cdr3_length: 13
d_call: -
v_call: TRBV7-2
cdr3_aa: CASSLGGAKLLHF

j_call: TRBJ1-5
cdr3_length: 14
d_call: -
v_call: TRBV2
cdr3_aa: CASKGQDSNQPQHF

j_call: TRBJ1-5
cdr3_length: 14
d_call: -
v_call: TRBV18
cdr3_aa: CASSPSSSNQPQHF

j_call: TRBJ1-6
cdr3_length: 15
d_call: -
v_call: TRBV3-1
cdr3_aa: CASSPLRQLTSPLHF

j_call: TRBJ1-1
cdr3_length: 14
d_call: TRBD1
v_call: TRBV10-3
cdr3_aa: CAISENRGNTEAFF

j_call: TRBJ2-2
cdr3_length: 15
d_call: -
v_call: TRBV19
cdr3_aa: CASSAGEVPTGELFF

j_call: TRBJ1-5
cdr3_length: 24
d_call: -
v_call: TRBV29-1
cdr3_aa: CSVEGDGYSYEQYFGPGGNQPQHF

j_call: TRBJ2-5
cdr3_length: 15
d_call: TRBD1
v_call: TRBV7-2
cdr3_aa: CASSPKGQGWETQYF

j_call: TRBJ1-1
cdr3_length: 15
d_call: -
v_call: TRBV18
cdr3_aa: CASSPQGSMNTEAFF

j_call: TRBJ2-7
cdr3_length: 13
d_call: TRBD1
v_call: TRBV19
cdr3_aa: CASSMGQYYEQYF

j_call: TRBJ2-7
cdr3_length: 14
d_call: -
v_call: TRBV7-9
cdr3_aa: CASSPRTDAYEQYF

j_call: TRBJ1-1
cdr3_length: 14
d_call: -
v_call: TRBV12-3/TRBV12-4
cdr3_aa: CASSPTGFKARAFF

j_call: TRBJ1-2
cdr3_length: 14
d_call: -
v_call: TRBV19
cdr3_aa: CASSIQGGGYGYTF

j_call: TRBJ2-7
cdr3_length: 15
d_call: TRBD1
v_call: TRBV15
cdr3_aa: CATSRDRDRDYEQYF

j_call: TRBJ2-7
cdr3_length: 16
d_call: -
v_call: TRBV5-1
cdr3_aa: CASSFEPSYHSYEQYF